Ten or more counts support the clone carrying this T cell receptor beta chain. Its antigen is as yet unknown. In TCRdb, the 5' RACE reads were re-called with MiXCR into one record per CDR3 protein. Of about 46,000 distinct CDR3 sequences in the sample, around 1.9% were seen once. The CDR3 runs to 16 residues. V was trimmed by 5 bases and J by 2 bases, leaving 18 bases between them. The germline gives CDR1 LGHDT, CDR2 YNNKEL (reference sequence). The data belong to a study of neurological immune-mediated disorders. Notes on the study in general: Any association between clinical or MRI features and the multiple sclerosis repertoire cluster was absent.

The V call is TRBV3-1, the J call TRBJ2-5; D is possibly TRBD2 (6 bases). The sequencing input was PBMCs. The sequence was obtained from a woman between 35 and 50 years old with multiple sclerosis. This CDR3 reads CASSSRLVKEQETQYF. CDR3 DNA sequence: TGTGCCAGCAGCTCTCGACTAGTTAAAGAGCAAGAGACCCAGTACTTC.